One and the same sample provided the 26 T cell receptor beta chains below, sequenced in a study of shared clonotypes between healthy human individuals. This table comes from immunoSEQ multiplex PCR, and its TCRdb copy is limited to in-frame clones, with some not included. This sample has 1.6 million or so clones, with approximately 98.5% found just once. The sample was naive CD4+ T cells sorted from blood. Subset defined: CD45RA+ positively selected. The receptors derive from a man aged 30 to 39 in good health.

This chain connects TRBV5-1 to TRBJ2-3, with D possibly matching TRBD2 (6 bases). V was cut by 6 bases and J by 0 bases, with 11 bases left in between. Germline CDR1 reads SGHRS; CDR2 reads YFSETQ. CDR3 size: 14 residues. The CDR3 DNA follows: TGCGCCAGCAAACTAGCTTCTAGCACAGATACGCAGTATTTT. It is translated as CASKLASSTDTQYF.

V usage is TRBV9 and J usage is TRBJ2-4, with D perhaps TRBD2 (5 bases). The CDR3 is 14 amino acids. CDR1 and CDR2 from the germline V gene are SGDLS and YYNGEE. Trimming cost V 0 bases and J 5 bases, with 9 bases left between them. The CDR3 is CASSVVASQNIQYF. The CDR3, as DNA: TGTGCCAGCAGCGTAGTCGCTAGCCAAAACATTCAGTACTTC.

The V call is TRBV7-6, the J call TRBJ2-1, with 8 bases identical to TRBD2. Germline assignment: CDR1 SGHVS and CDR2 FNYEAQ. The V and J ends lost 2 bases and 1 base, in that order; junction bases with no gene match: 10. The length of the CDR3 is 18 residues. The CDR3 reads CASSLLRFSGGSYNEQFF. In nucleotides, the CDR3 is TGTGCCAGCAGCTTATTACGGTTCAGCGGGGGATCCTACAATGAGCAGTTCTTC.

As to this clone: The same CDR3 is also encoded by other DNA sequences in this sample. The chain carries TRBV7-9 and TRBJ2-3, with TRBD1 matching 8 bases. CDR3 length: 14 amino acids. Germline CDR1 is SEHNR and CDR2 is FQNEAQ (reference sequence). The junction had 5 bases not matched to a gene; V was cut back by 5 bases and J by 4 bases. The CDR3 DNA sequence: TGTGCCAGCAGCACAGACAGGGGAGCAGATACGCAGTATTTT. It codes for CASSTDRGADTQYF.

The rearrangement uses TRBV5-5 and TRBJ2-2; 10 bases align to TRBD1. The J segment lost 6 bases and the V segment lost 0 bases, leaving 5 bases of the junction unmatched. Germline lookup yields CDR1 SGHKS and CDR2 YYEKEE (reference sequence). This CDR3 contains 16 residues. This CDR3 is CASSLARQGASGELFF. The CDR3 nucleotides read TGTGCCAGCAGCTTGGCCAGACAGGGGGCGTCCGGGGAGCTGTTTTTT.

The J gene is TRBJ2-5, the V gene TRBV27; D is possibly TRBD1 or TRBD2 (5 bases each). Per the germline V gene, CDR1 is MNHEY and CDR2 is SMNVEV (reference sequence). Trimming stripped 6 bases from V and 3 bases from J, with 11 bases between. The CDR3 totals 13 residues. The DNA for the CDR3 is TGTGCCAGCAGGTCTCGGGGCGAAGAGACCCAGTACTTC. As protein: CASRSRGEETQYF.

As to this clone: The sample contains more than one DNA sequence encoding this CDR3. The chain couples TRBV5-1 to TRBJ2-3, with D unclear. The V end was cut by 4 bases, the J end by 0 bases, with 6 bases between. CDR1 is SGHRS, CDR2 YFSETQ, per germline. This CDR3 is 13 amino acids long. The CDR3 loop reads CASSGASTDTQYF. In DNA, the CDR3 is TGCGCCAGCAGCGGTGCTAGCACAGATACGCAGTATTTT. The full variable domain, its missing parts supplied by reference TRBV5-1 and TRBJ2-3, is KAGVTQTPRYLIKTRGQQVTLSCSPISGHRSVSWYQQTPGQGLQFLFEYFSETQRNKGNFPGRFSGRQFSNSRSEMNVSTLELGDSALYLCASSGASTDTQYFGPGTRLTVL.

The V gene is TRBV5-4, the J gene TRBJ2-7, with 10 bases matching TRBD1. CDR1 is SGHNT and CDR2 is YYREEE in the germline V gene (reference sequence). V gave up 6 bases and J gave up 2 bases; unmatched junction bases: 11. This CDR3 region has 16 residues. The chain's CDR3 is CASTPAGTGVTYEQYF. CDR3 DNA: TGTGCCAGCACCCCCGCCGGGACAGGGGTAACCTACGAGCAGTACTTC.

This clone occurred once. This chain links TRBV27 with TRBJ1-4; 7 bases are a match to TRBD1. Trimming removed 6 bases from V and 5 bases from J; junction bases left unmatched: 6. Germline V gene sequence: CDR1 MNHEY, CDR2 SMNVEV (reference sequence). This CDR3 spans 14 amino acids. CDR3 nucleotide sequence: TGTGCCAGCAGAGACACAGGGGTAAATGAAAAACTGTTTTTT. Encoded protein: CASRDTGVNEKLFF.

This clone came up once. The chain carries TRBV9 and TRBJ2-6; a possible D gene is TRBD2 (5 bases). Germline values: CDR1 SGDLS, CDR2 YYNGEE. The V end lost 3 bases, the J end lost 2 bases, and 21 bases lay between the germline ends. This CDR3 spans 19 amino acids. The CDR3 region is CASSARPTSAGAGANVLTF. The CDR3 DNA follows: TGTGCCAGCAGCGCCCGCCCGACATCAGCCGGGGCTGGGGCCAACGTCCTGACTTTC.

The chain uses TRBV5-5 and TRBJ2-3; D perhaps matches TRBD2 (6 bases). The CDR3 covers 14 residues. Germline values: CDR1 SGHKS, CDR2 YYEKEE (reference sequence). The V end lost 2 bases, the J end lost 3 bases, and 10 bases lay between the germline ends. CDR3 residues: CASSFGSGTDTQYF. For the CDR3, the DNA is TGTGCCAGCAGCTTCGGGAGCGGGACAGATACGCAGTATTTT.

The chain has TRBV9 and TRBJ2-2, with 7 nucleotides matching TRBD1. CDR1 and CDR2 from the germline V gene are SGDLS and YYNGEE. This CDR3 spans 15 amino acids. V was clipped by 0 bases and J by 4 bases; unmatched bases: 3. Here the CDR3 DNA reads TGTGCCAGCAGCGTAGGGGGGACAGCCACCGGGGAGCTGTTTTTT. Its protein is CASSVGGTATGELFF.

Turning to this clone: Other nucleotide sequences in the sample specify the same CDR3. The chain recombines TRBV18 with TRBJ2-5, with D maybe TRBD2 (5 bases). The CDR3 is 13 residues long. Between the trimmed V and J ends, which lost 1 base and 4 bases, there was a span of 7 bases. Germline V gene lookup returns CDR1 KGHSH and CDR2 LQKENI. The CDR3 is CASSPLGRETQYF. The CDR3 DNA follows: TGTGCCAGCTCACCACTTGGGAGAGAGACCCAGTACTTC.

The CDR3 here is CASTPRGGSYEQYF. For the CDR3, the DNA is TGTGCCAGCACCCCCCGGGGGGGTTCCTACGAGCAGTACTTC. This sequence joins TRBV11-2 and TRBJ2-7; the match to TRBD2 covers 8 bases. Per the germline V gene, CDR1 is SGHAT and CDR2 is FQNNGV. Trimming removed 7 bases from V and 1 base from J; junction bases left unmatched: 6. This CDR3 spans 14 amino acids. Using reference TRBV11-2 and TRBJ2-7 for the parts outside the CDR3, the full variable domain is EAGVAQSPRYKIIEKRQSVAFWCNPISGHATLYWYQQILGQGPKLLIQFQNNGVVDDSQLPKDRFSAERLKGVDSTLKIQPAKLEDSAVYLCASTPRGGSYEQYFGPGTRLTVT.

The V and J genes are TRBV28 and TRBJ2-1, with 12 bases matching TRBD2. From germline, CDR1 is MDHEN and CDR2 SYDVKM. The CDR3 spans 14 residues. Germline trimming cut 10 bases from V and 7 bases from J; bases unmatched to any gene: 8. The CDR3 region is CAIKGLAGGNEQFF. The CDR3 region has the DNA TGTGCCATCAAGGGGCTAGCGGGAGGGAATGAGCAGTTCTTC.

The chain couples TRBV7-9 to TRBJ2-3; TRBD2 matches at 8 bases. After removal of 1 base from V and 4 bases from J, the junction contained 10 bases not matched to a gene. Germline V CDR1 and CDR2: SEHNR, FQNEAQ (reference sequence). CDR3 length equals 17 residues. As DNA, the CDR3 is TGTGCCAGCAGCTTAGAGGGGGGCGGACTAGCCCCAGATACGCAGTATTTT. Its translation: CASSLEGGGLAPDTQYF.

The chain links TRBV28 to TRBJ2-7; the match to TRBD1 covers 10 bases. The CDR3 contains 15 residues. Germline CDR1 reads MDHEN; CDR2 reads SYDVKM. After removal of 5 bases from V and 1 base from J, the junction contained 5 bases not matched to a gene. As DNA, the CDR3 is TGTGCCAGCAGTCCAGCGGGACAGGGGTCCTACGAGCAGTACTTC. Protein: CASSPAGQGSYEQYF.

J is TRBJ2-2 and V is TRBV4-1; tentatively, D is TRBD2 (6 bases). Germline lookup yields CDR1 MGHRA and CDR2 YSYEKL. There are 15 residues in the CDR3. The V end lost 2 bases, the J end lost 6 bases, and 13 bases lay between the germline ends. The DNA of the CDR3 is TGCGCCAGCAGCCAAAAAGCGGGTGGCGCCGGGGAGCTGTTTTTT. Translation gives CASSQKAGGAGELFF.

The CDR3 loop is CSVVPGQGIEQFF. The CDR3 DNA sequence: TGCAGCGTGGTTCCGGGACAGGGTATTGAGCAGTTCTTC. The gene calls are TRBV29-1 and TRBJ2-1; 9 nucleotides match TRBD1. The CDR3 loop spans 13 amino acids. V trimming: 6 bases; J trimming: 9 bases; junction bases outside the gene matches: 9. Germline CDR1 is SQVTM and CDR2 is ANQGSEA.

The genes are TRBV15 and TRBJ2-7; the match to TRBD1 covers 8 bases. V gave up 2 bases and J gave up 4 bases; unmatched junction bases: 4. This CDR3 contains 14 residues. Germline values: CDR1 LNHNV, CDR2 YYDKDF (reference sequence). This CDR3 is CATSRQGALYEQYF. The CDR3 DNA follows: TGTGCCACCAGCAGACAGGGGGCTCTTTACGAGCAGTACTTC.

The rearrangement uses TRBV5-1 and TRBJ2-2, with TRBD1 identical over 9 bases. J was trimmed by 7 bases and V by 6 bases; bases with no gene match: 13. Germline CDR1 and CDR2: SGHRS and YFSETQ. This CDR3 comprises 16 residues. The CDR3: CASTLGGQGGGGELFF. CDR3 nucleotides: TGCGCCAGCACCCTGGGGGGACAGGGCGGCGGCGGGGAGCTGTTTTTT.

This chain uses TRBV4-2 with TRBJ2-7; perhaps D is TRBD1 or TRBD2 (5 bases each). V was cut by 0 bases and J by 9 bases, with 15 bases left in between. This CDR3 region has 14 residues. The germline CDR1 and CDR2 sequences are LGHNA and YNFKEQ. CDR3 region: CASSQDRGNGAQYF. CDR3 nucleotide sequence: TGTGCCAGCAGCCAAGATCGGGGTAATGGGGCGCAGTACTTC.

This chain uses TRBV29-1 with TRBJ2-7, with D perhaps TRBD1 or TRBD2 (5 bases each). Germline V gives CDR1 SQVTM, CDR2 ANQGSEA. The V gene lost 6 bases and the J gene lost 3 bases, with 12 bases spanning the gap. The CDR3 covers 12 residues. This CDR3 reads CSVSGAYYEQYF. For the CDR3, the DNA is TGCAGCGTGTCCGGGGCCTACTACGAGCAGTACTTC.

V and J are TRBV25-1 and TRBJ2-5; 9 bases are a match to TRBD2. J was trimmed by 2 bases and V by 4 bases; bases with no gene match: 5. The CDR3 is 15 residues long. The germline CDR1 and CDR2 sequences are MGHDK and SYGVNS. The DNA for the CDR3 is TGTGCCAGCAGTGTACCTACTAGCGGGCAAGAGACCCAGTACTTC. Its translation: CASSVPTSGQETQYF.

The rearrangement links TRBV18 to TRBJ2-3, with 14 positions matching TRBD2. This CDR3 region has 16 residues. J gave up 3 bases and V 5 bases, and 4 bases lay outside the gene matches. Looked up from germline, CDR1 is KGHSH and CDR2 is LQKENI. The CDR3: CASSFGTSGRTDTQYF. The DNA of the CDR3 is TGTGCCAGCTCATTTGGGACTAGCGGGAGAACAGATACGCAGTATTTT.

The chain employs TRBV10-1 and TRBJ2-1, with 12 nucleotides matching TRBD1. Trimming cost V 6 bases and J 13 bases; bases outside gene matches: 7. CDR1 WNHNN and CDR2 SYGVQD come from the germline V gene (reference sequence). The CDR3 runs to 13 residues. CDR3 region: CASSLGQGADQFF. CDR3 nucleotides: TGCGCCAGCAGCCTGGGACAGGGGGCGGATCAGTTCTTC.